The present T cell receptor beta chain was sequenced within a study of cytomegalovirus exposure and HLA in healthy donors. The study ran its PCR with 60 Vbeta and 13 Jbeta primers. Produced via immunoSEQ multiplex PCR; TCRdb's table is partial and in-frame only. The sample shows about 31,000 clones, 35% to 55% of them seen only once. CDR3 length equals 21 residues. The sequencing sample was made of PBMCs. J is TRBJ2-1 and V is TRBV21-1; TRBD1 is the table's D call and was not checked against the DNA. TRBV21-1 is termed a pseudogene. The source of this sequence is a woman in her forties or fifties in good health and CMV-seronegative. In DNA form, the CDR3 reads TGTGCCAGCAGCAAACGCAAGGGGGGGAAGGAGCCGGGGCCTACAGGGGGTGAGCAGTTCTTC. The encoded protein is CASSKRKGGKEPGPTGGEQFF.